Listed below are T cell receptor beta chains from one sample, sequenced in a study of shared clonotypes between healthy human individuals. Profiled with immunoSEQ multiplex PCR; TCRdb holds only in-frame clones, not every one. The sample holds about 680,000 clones; under 95% are singletons and the top ten take 24%. The sample consisted of naive CD8+ T cells sorted from blood. Receptor source: a man under 40 in good health. Both conserved end residues are part of each CDR3. Each record gives: CDR3 protein, CDR3 DNA, J gene, D gene, V gene, CDR3 length, clone size. D genes are given only for firm matches. Clone size appears in some rows only: once, few, many, or a class for an expanded clone.

CDR3 protein: CASSQGQGANQPQHF
CDR3 DNA: TGTGCCAGCAGCCAAGGACAGGGGGCAAATCAGCCCCAGCATTTT
J gene: TRBJ1-5
D gene: TRBD1
V gene: TRBV4-2
CDR3 length: 15
clone size: .

CDR3 protein: CASSYSAGPDQPQHF
CDR3 DNA: TGTGCCAGCAGTTACTCGGCGGGGCCCGATCAGCCCCAGCATTTT
J gene: TRBJ1-5
D gene: .
V gene: TRBV6-6
CDR3 length: 15
clone size: once

CDR3 protein: CASSLTGGGETQYF
CDR3 DNA: TGTGCCAGCAGCTTAACAGGGGGCGGGGAGACCCAGTACTTC
J gene: TRBJ2-5
D gene: TRBD1
V gene: TRBV7-6
CDR3 length: 14
clone size: .

CDR3 protein: CVRSLVGTSGRQSTDTQYF
CDR3 DNA: TGTGTCAGAAGCTTAGTAGGGACTAGCGGGAGGCAAAGCACAGATACGCAGTATTTT
J gene: TRBJ2-3
D gene: .
V gene: TRBV7-5
CDR3 length: 19
clone size: .

CDR3 protein: CASSFSGGNYEQYF
CDR3 DNA: TGTGCCAGCAGCTTTTCCGGGGGGAACTACGAGCAGTACTTC
J gene: TRBJ2-7
D gene: TRBD2
V gene: TRBV7-2
CDR3 length: 14
clone size: .

CDR3 protein: CASSIPPPYSNQPQHF
CDR3 DNA: TGTGCCAGTAGTATCCCCCCTCCCTATAGCAATCAGCCCCAGCATTTT
J gene: TRBJ1-5
D gene: .
V gene: TRBV19
CDR3 length: 16
clone size: .

CDR3 protein: CASGPPSGGFEQFF
CDR3 DNA: TGTGCTAGTGGTCCCCCTAGCGGGGGGTTTGAGCAGTTCTTC
J gene: TRBJ2-1
D gene: TRBD2
V gene: TRBV12-5
CDR3 length: 14
clone size: .

CDR3 protein: CAWSDPGYTF
CDR3 DNA: TGTGCCTGGAGTGATCCGGGCTACACCTTC
J gene: TRBJ1-2
D gene: .
V gene: TRBV30
CDR3 length: 10
clone size: .

CDR3 protein: CASSSGLAGVEQYF
CDR3 DNA: TGTGCCAGCAGCTCGGGACTAGCGGGAGTCGAGCAGTACTTC
J gene: TRBJ2-7
D gene: TRBD2
V gene: TRBV7-2
CDR3 length: 14
clone size: .

CDR3 protein: CASSQVGAEQYF
CDR3 DNA: TGTGCCAGCAGCCAGGTGGGGGCCGAGCAGTACTTC
J gene: TRBJ2-7
D gene: .
V gene: TRBV4-2
CDR3 length: 12
clone size: .

CDR3 protein: CASSLPGRTGELFF
CDR3 DNA: TGTGCCAGCAGTTTGCCAGGGCGGACCGGGGAGCTGTTTTTT
J gene: TRBJ2-2
D gene: .
V gene: TRBV27
CDR3 length: 14
clone size: .

CDR3 protein: CASRRTGGDQPQHF
CDR3 DNA: TGTGCCAGCAGACGGACAGGGGGGGATCAGCCCCAGCATTTT
J gene: TRBJ1-5
D gene: TRBD1
V gene: TRBV27
CDR3 length: 14
clone size: .

CDR3 protein: CASSLNSNQPQHF
CDR3 DNA: TGTGCCAGCAGCTTAAATAGCAATCAGCCCCAGCATTTT
J gene: TRBJ1-5
D gene: .
V gene: TRBV7-9
CDR3 length: 13
clone size: .

CDR3 protein: CASSLSIADYNEQFF
CDR3 DNA: TGTGCCAGCAGCTTGTCTATAGCGGACTACAATGAGCAGTTCTTC
J gene: TRBJ2-1
D gene: .
V gene: TRBV7-6
CDR3 length: 15
clone size: many

CDR3 protein: CASSTWDRSSYNEQFF
CDR3 DNA: TGTGCCAGCTCAACCTGGGACAGAAGCTCCTACAATGAGCAGTTCTTC
J gene: TRBJ2-1
D gene: TRBD1
V gene: TRBV18
CDR3 length: 16
clone size: .

CDR3 protein: CASSSPPEQYF
CDR3 DNA: TGTGCCAGCAGCTCCCCCCCCGAGCAGTACTTC
J gene: TRBJ2-7
D gene: .
V gene: TRBV2
CDR3 length: 11
clone size: .

CDR3 protein: CASSYTPGDGGELFF
CDR3 DNA: TGTGCCAGCAGTTACACTCCGGGGGATGGCGGGGAGCTGTTTTTT
J gene: TRBJ2-2
D gene: .
V gene: TRBV6-5
CDR3 length: 15
clone size: .

CDR3 protein: CVSSDGTSGYNEQFF
CDR3 DNA: TGTGTCAGTAGTGACGGGACTAGCGGCTACAATGAGCAGTTCTTC
J gene: TRBJ2-1
D gene: TRBD2
V gene: TRBV19
CDR3 length: 15
clone size: .

CDR3 protein: CASSLSPPEAFF
CDR3 DNA: TGTGCCAGCAGCTTAAGTCCCCCTGAAGCTTTCTTT
J gene: TRBJ1-1
D gene: .
V gene: TRBV7-9
CDR3 length: 12
clone size: .

CDR3 protein: CASGTPDTGELFF
CDR3 DNA: TGTGCCAGTGGGACTCCGGACACCGGGGAGCTGTTTTTT
J gene: TRBJ2-2
D gene: .
V gene: TRBV19
CDR3 length: 13
clone size: .

CDR3 protein: CASSYGLPKFF
CDR3 DNA: TGTGCCAGTAGTTACGGCCTTCCAAAGTTCTTC
J gene: TRBJ2-1
D gene: .
V gene: TRBV19
CDR3 length: 11
clone size: .

CDR3 protein: CASSTGVGTEAFF
CDR3 DNA: TGTGCCAGCAGTACAGGGGTGGGCACTGAAGCTTTCTTT
J gene: TRBJ1-1
D gene: TRBD1
V gene: TRBV27
CDR3 length: 13
clone size: .

CDR3 protein: CASSLDGNDVLTF
CDR3 DNA: TGTGCCAGCAGCTTAGATGGTAACGACGTCCTGACTTTC
J gene: TRBJ2-6
D gene: .
V gene: TRBV7-9
CDR3 length: 13
clone size: .

CDR3 protein: CASSAPGLVGNEQFF
CDR3 DNA: TGCGCCAGCAGCGCTCCGGGACTAGTGGGCAATGAGCAGTTCTTC
J gene: TRBJ2-1
D gene: TRBD2
V gene: TRBV10-2
CDR3 length: 15
clone size: .

CDR3 protein: CVSGRPYEQYF
CDR3 DNA: TGTGTTAGCGGGAGACCTTACGAGCAGTACTTC
J gene: TRBJ2-7
D gene: TRBD2
V gene: TRBV27
CDR3 length: 11
clone size: .

CDR3 protein: CASNPLGTGEAFF
CDR3 DNA: TGTGCCAGCAACCCCCTCGGTACAGGAGAAGCTTTCTTT
J gene: TRBJ1-1
D gene: .
V gene: TRBV6-1
CDR3 length: 13
clone size: .

CDR3 protein: CASSQLQGTYNEQFF
CDR3 DNA: TGCGCCAGCAGCCAGTTACAGGGTACCTACAATGAGCAGTTCTTC
J gene: TRBJ2-1
D gene: .
V gene: TRBV4-1
CDR3 length: 15
clone size: once

CDR3 protein: CASSLAGGSSEQYF
CDR3 DNA: TGTGCCAGCAGCTTAGCTGGCGGAAGTAGCGAGCAGTACTTC
J gene: TRBJ2-7
D gene: .
V gene: TRBV7-6
CDR3 length: 14
clone size: .

CDR3 protein: CASSDRAIGGRVEQFF
CDR3 DNA: TGTGCCAGCAGTGACCGGGCTATTGGAGGACGAGTTGAGCAGTTCTTC
J gene: TRBJ2-1
D gene: .
V gene: TRBV6-1
CDR3 length: 16
clone size: .

CDR3 protein: CASSRQGLGEAFF
CDR3 DNA: TGTGCCAGCAGTCGACAGGGGCTCGGTGAAGCTTTCTTT
J gene: TRBJ1-1
D gene: TRBD1
V gene: TRBV28
CDR3 length: 13
clone size: once

CDR3 protein: CASQGDYGYTF
CDR3 DNA: TGCGCCAGCCAGGGGGACTATGGCTACACCTTC
J gene: TRBJ1-2
D gene: TRBD1
V gene: TRBV5-1
CDR3 length: 11
clone size: .

CDR3 protein: CASSEDLSWVQYF
CDR3 DNA: TGTGCCAGCAGTGAGGACCTTTCCTGGGTTCAGTACTTC
J gene: TRBJ2-7
D gene: .
V gene: TRBV2
CDR3 length: 13
clone size: once

CDR3 protein: CASSFNSEAGGNNEQFF
CDR3 DNA: TGTGCCAGCAGCTTTAATAGTGAAGCAGGGGGCAACAATGAGCAGTTCTTC
J gene: TRBJ2-1
D gene: TRBD1
V gene: TRBV7-6
CDR3 length: 17
clone size: .

CDR3 protein: CASSQVGYIYEQYF
CDR3 DNA: TGCGCCAGCAGCCAAGTGGGCTATATCTACGAGCAGTACTTC
J gene: TRBJ2-7
D gene: .
V gene: TRBV4-1
CDR3 length: 14
clone size: .

CDR3 protein: CASEGEDYNEQFF
CDR3 DNA: TGTGCTAGTGAGGGGGAGGACTACAATGAGCAGTTCTTC
J gene: TRBJ2-1
D gene: .
V gene: TRBV12-5
CDR3 length: 13
clone size: .

CDR3 protein: CASSGLAGGSASTDTQYF
CDR3 DNA: TGTGCCAGCAGCGGACTAGCGGGAGGCTCAGCTAGCACAGATACGCAGTATTTT
J gene: TRBJ2-3
D gene: TRBD2
V gene: TRBV27
CDR3 length: 18
clone size: .

CDR3 protein: CATPGGRAGEQYF
CDR3 DNA: TGTGCCACCCCGGGCGGGAGGGCGGGCGAGCAGTACTTC
J gene: TRBJ2-7
D gene: TRBD2
V gene: TRBV2
CDR3 length: 13
clone size: .

CDR3 protein: CASTNGQGPFF
CDR3 DNA: TGTGCCAGCACTAATGGACAGGGCCCGTTCTTC
J gene: TRBJ2-1
D gene: TRBD1
V gene: TRBV6-1
CDR3 length: 11
clone size: .

CDR3 protein: CASSVARDVVNTEAFF
CDR3 DNA: TGTGCCAGCAGCGTAGCAAGGGACGTGGTGAACACTGAAGCTTTCTTT
J gene: TRBJ1-1
D gene: .
V gene: TRBV9
CDR3 length: 16
clone size: .

CDR3 protein: CASSPGGSNQPQHF
CDR3 DNA: TGTGCCAGCAGCCCAGGGGGTAGCAATCAGCCCCAGCATTTT
J gene: TRBJ1-5
D gene: TRBD1
V gene: TRBV7-9
CDR3 length: 14
clone size: .

CDR3 protein: CASSPRSHTEAFF
CDR3 DNA: TGCGCCAGCAGCCCCAGGAGCCACACTGAAGCTTTCTTT
J gene: TRBJ1-1
D gene: .
V gene: TRBV10-1
CDR3 length: 13
clone size: .

CDR3 protein: CASSQYGTGGFNEQFF
CDR3 DNA: TGCGCCAGCAGCCAGTACGGGACAGGGGGGTTCAATGAGCAGTTCTTC
J gene: TRBJ2-1
D gene: TRBD1
V gene: TRBV4-1
CDR3 length: 16
clone size: .